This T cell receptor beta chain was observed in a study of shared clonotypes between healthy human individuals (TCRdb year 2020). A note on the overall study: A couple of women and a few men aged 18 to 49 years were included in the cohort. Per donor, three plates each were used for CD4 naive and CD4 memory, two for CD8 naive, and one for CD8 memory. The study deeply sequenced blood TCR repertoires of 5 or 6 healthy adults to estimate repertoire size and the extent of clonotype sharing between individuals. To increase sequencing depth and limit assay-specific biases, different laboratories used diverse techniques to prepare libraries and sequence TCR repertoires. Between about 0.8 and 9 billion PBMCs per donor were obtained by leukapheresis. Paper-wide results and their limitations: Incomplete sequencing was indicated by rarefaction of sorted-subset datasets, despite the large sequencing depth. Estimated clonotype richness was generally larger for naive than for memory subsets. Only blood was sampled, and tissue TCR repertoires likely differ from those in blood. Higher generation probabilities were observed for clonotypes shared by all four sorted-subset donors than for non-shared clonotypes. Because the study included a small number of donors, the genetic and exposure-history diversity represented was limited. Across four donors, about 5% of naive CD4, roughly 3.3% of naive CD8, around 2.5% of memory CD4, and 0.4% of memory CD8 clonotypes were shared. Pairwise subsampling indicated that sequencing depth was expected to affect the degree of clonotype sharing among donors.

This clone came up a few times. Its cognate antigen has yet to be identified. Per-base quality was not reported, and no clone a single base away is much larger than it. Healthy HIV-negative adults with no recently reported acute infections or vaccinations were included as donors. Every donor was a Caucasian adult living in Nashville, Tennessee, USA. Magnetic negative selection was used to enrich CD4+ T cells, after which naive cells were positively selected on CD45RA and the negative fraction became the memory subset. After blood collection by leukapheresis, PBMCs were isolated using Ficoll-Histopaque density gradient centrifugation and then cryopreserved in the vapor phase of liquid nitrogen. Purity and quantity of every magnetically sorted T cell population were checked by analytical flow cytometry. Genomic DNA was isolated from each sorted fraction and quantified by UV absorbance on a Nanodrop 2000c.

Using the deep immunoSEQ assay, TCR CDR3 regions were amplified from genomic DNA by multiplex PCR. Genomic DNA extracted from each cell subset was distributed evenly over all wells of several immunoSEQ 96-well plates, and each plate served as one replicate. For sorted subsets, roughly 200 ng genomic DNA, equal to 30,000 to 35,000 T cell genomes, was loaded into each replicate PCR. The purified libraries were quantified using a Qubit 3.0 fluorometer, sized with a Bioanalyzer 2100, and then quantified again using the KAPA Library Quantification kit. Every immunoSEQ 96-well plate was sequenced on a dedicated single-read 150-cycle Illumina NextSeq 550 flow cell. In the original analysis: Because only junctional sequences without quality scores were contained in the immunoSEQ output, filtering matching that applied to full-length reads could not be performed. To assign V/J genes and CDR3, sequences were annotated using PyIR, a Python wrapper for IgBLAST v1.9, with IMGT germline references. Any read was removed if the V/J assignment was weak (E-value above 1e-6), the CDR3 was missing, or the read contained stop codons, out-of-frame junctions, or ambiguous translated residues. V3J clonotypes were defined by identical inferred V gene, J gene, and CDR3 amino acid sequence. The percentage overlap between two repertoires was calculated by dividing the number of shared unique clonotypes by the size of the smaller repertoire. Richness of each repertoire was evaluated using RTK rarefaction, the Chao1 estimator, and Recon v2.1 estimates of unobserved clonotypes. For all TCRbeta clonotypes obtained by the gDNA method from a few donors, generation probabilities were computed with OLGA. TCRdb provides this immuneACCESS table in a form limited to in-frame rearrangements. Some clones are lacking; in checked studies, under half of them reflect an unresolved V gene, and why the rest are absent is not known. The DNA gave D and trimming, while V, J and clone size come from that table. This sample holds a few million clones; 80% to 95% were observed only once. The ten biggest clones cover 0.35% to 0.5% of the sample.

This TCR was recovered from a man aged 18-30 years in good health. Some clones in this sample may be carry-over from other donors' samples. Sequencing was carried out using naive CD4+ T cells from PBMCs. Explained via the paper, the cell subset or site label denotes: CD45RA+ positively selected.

The CDR3 region has the sequence CASRSDRFGNQPQHF. The bases are TGTGCCAGCAGATCCGACAGGTTCGGCAATCAGCCCCAGCATTTT. The sequence is built from TRBV6-5 and TRBJ1-5; TRBD1 is possibly the D segment (6 matching bases). The CDR3 measures 15 amino acids from cysteine to phenylalanine. This entry keeps only the CDR3 DNA: 45 bases, framed from base 1. From a lookup of the germline V gene, CDR1 and CDR2 are MNHEY and SVGAGI. The germline ends are 14 bases apart after V is trimmed by 6 bases and J by 2 bases.